This T cell receptor (beta chain) was profiled in a study of T cell responses to AZD1222 COVID-19 vaccine. General study points: At baseline, seropositivity was found in only six or seven AZD1222 recipients. Two AZD1222 administrations were followed by greater Spike-specific TCR breadth and depth. Donors in the cohort were predominantly white British and more often female, and clonal diversity was possibly underestimated.

Trimming removed 3 bases from V and 4 bases from J, with 16 bases in between. This CDR3 spans 15 amino acids. CDR1 and CDR2 from the germline V gene are SGHNT and YYREEE (reference sequence). Note on this clone: What it recognizes is unknown.

Second-dose intervals of approximately 4 or approximately 12 weeks were pooled. Libraries were prepared by immunoSEQ multiplex PCR; TCRdb keeps only in-frame clonotypes and omits some of them. The profile covers 100,000 to 140,000 clones, with 80% to 95% appearing a single time and roughly 6% taken by the ten largest. The sequence came from an adult who received the AZD1222 COVID-19 vaccine. The sequencing here drew on peripheral blood, taken 28 days after the second AZD1222 dose. The chain uses TRBV5-4 and TRBJ2-5; tentatively, D is TRBD2 (7 bases). CDR3 in amino acids: CASSSHRGAGETQYF. DNA of the CDR3: TGTGCCAGCAGCTCGCATCGGGGGGCGGGAGAGACCCAGTACTTC.